The source of this T cell receptor beta chain is a study of T cell clones after liver transplantation. Study-level information: TCRbeta sequencing after a pre-transplant mixed lymphocyte reaction identified graft-donor-reactive clones, later tracked in post-transplant blood.

Sequencing was performed with immunoSEQ multiplex PCR; in TCRdb, only in-frame clones are kept and a portion is missing. The table shows just under 60,000 clones, with roughly 70% occurring only once. Sorting of unstimulated PBMCs yielded separate CD3+CD4+ and CD3+CD8+ fractions. The CDR3 spans 14 residues. V was clipped by 5 bases and J by 4 bases; unmatched bases: 4. The germline V gene encodes CDR1 LNHDA and CDR2 SQIVND (reference sequence). The chain employs TRBV19 and TRBJ2-3; 9 bases line up with TRBD1. This material consisted of CD4+ T cells from blood, taken at the roughly 16-month timepoint. The clonotype originates from a human patient who received a liver transplant. Some T cells may have originated in the graft donor. The CDR3 is CASSLGQGSDTQYF. DNA of the CDR3: TGTGCCAGTAGTCTCGGACAGGGGTCAGATACGCAGTATTTT.